The clone carrying this TCR beta chain has a single count. This sample is drawn from a study of blood T cell repertoires in COVID-19. Study-wide background: Italy, Spain and the United States were the sources of the convalescent and acute COVID-19 samples. From T cells, B-cell-depleted T cells, or PBMCs came the material, which was cDNA or gDNA.

Per the original data handling: Estimation of nucleated cell counts relied on the amplification of reference gene primers. The method was immunoSEQ multiplex PCR; TCRdb's version includes in-frame clones alone and lacks a portion of them. V and J calls and clone size are copied from that table; D and trimming were computed from the DNA. The sample has under 350,000 clones, around nine tenths seen once. The germline CDR1 and CDR2 sequences are MNHNY and SVGAGI (reference sequence). CDR3 length: 15 residues. V was pared by 0 bases and J by 5 bases, with 2 bases of the junction left unmatched. This chain uses TRBV6-6 with TRBJ1-1; TRBD1 aligns across 11 bases. This clonotype was sampled from a man in his forties or fifties with acute or convalescent COVID-19. Sequencing was carried out using peripheral blood. The CDR3 nucleotides are TGTGCCAGCAGTTACTCTGGGACAGGGGGTACTGAAGCTTTCTTT. Translated: CASSYSGTGGTEAFF.